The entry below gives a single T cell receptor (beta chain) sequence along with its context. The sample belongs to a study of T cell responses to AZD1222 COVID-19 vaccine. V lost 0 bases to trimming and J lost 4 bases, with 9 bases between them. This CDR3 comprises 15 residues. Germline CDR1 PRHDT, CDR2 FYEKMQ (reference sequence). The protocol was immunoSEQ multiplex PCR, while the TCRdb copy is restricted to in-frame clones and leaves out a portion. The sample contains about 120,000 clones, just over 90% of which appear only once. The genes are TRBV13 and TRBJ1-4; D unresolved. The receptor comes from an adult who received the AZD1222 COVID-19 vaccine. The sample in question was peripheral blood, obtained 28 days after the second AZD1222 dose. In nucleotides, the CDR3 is TGTGCCAGCAGCTTAGGGTATGGGGATAATGAAAAACTGTTTTTT. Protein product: CASSLGYGDNEKLFF.